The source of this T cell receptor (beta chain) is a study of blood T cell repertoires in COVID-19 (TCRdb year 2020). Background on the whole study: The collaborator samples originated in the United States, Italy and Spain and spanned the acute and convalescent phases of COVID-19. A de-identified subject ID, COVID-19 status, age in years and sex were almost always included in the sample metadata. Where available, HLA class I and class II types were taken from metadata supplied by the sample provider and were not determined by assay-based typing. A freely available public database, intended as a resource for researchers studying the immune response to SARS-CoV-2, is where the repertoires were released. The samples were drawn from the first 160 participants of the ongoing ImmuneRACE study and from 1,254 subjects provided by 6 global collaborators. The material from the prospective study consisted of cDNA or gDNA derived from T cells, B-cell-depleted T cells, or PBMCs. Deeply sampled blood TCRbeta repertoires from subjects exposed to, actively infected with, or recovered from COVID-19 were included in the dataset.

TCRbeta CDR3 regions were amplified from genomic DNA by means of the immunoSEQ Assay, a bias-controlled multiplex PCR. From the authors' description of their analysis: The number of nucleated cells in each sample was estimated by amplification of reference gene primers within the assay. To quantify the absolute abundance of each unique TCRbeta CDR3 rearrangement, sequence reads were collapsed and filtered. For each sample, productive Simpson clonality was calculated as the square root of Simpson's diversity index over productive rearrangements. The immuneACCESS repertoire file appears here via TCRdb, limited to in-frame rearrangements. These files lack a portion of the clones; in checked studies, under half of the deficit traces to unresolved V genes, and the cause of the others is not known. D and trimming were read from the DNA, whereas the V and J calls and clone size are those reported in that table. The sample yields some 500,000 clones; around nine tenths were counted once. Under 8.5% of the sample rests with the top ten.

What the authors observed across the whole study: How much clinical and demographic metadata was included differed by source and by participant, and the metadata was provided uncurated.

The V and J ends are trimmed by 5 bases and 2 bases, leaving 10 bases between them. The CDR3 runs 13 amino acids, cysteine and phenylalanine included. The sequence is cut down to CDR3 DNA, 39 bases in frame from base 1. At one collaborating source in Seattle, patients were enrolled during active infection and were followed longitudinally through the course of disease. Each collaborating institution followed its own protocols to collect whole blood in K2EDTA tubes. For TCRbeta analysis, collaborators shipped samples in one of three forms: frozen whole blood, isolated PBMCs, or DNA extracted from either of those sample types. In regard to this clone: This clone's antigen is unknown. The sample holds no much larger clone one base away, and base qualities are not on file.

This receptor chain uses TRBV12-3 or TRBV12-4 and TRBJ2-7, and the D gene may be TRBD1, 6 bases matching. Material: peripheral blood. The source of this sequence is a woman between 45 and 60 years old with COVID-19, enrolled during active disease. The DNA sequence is TGTGCCAGCAGTCCCGACAGGACCTACGAGCAGTACTTC. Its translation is CASSPDRTYEQYF.